The 21 T cell receptor beta chains below all came from one sample that was sequenced in a study of T-cell reconstitution after alpha-beta-depleted transplantation in children. The TCRbeta library was prepared with unique molecular identifiers. TCRdb reprocessed the PCR reads with MiXCR, giving one entry per CDR3 protein. The data hold about 22,000 distinct CDR3 sequences, with roughly a tenth observed a single time. The source material was PBMCs from the stem cell graft donor, sampled from the stem cell graft. The source is a human donor who donated a stem cell graft to a child with chronic granulomatous disease.

The chain carries TRBV4-2 and TRBJ2-3; D ambiguous. V lost 8 bases and J lost 2, with 17 bases in between. CDR1 is LGHNA, CDR2 YNFKEQ, per germline. The CDR3 covers 15 residues. In nucleotides, the CDR3 is TGTGCCAGCGGCCCCGGGCAGGATTCCACAGATACGCAGTATTTT. It yields the protein CASGPGQDSTDTQYF.

The V and J genes are TRBV4-2 and TRBJ2-2; the D is unclear. Trimming stripped 4 bases from V and 3 bases from J, with 9 bases between. There are 14 residues in the CDR3. Germline V CDR1 and CDR2: LGHNA, YNFKEQ. The CDR3 region has the DNA TGTGCCAGCAGCCCTGGGTCCCACACCGGGGAGCTGTTTTTT. Translating gives CASSPGSHTGELFF.

This rearrangement joins TRBV11-2 to TRBJ2-3; D remains unclear. This CDR3 is 14 amino acids long. Germline V CDR1 and CDR2: SGHAT, FQNNGV. Trimming left V 1 base short and J 2 bases short, with 7 bases between. CDR3 residues: CASSLVGTTDTQYF. In DNA, the CDR3 is TGTGCCAGCAGCTTAGTAGGCACCACAGATACGCAGTATTTT.

This clonotype was detected ten times or more. The rearrangement joins TRBV29-1 to TRBJ2-1; D is ambiguous. Germline lookup yields CDR1 SQVTM and CDR2 ANQGSEA. Trimming took 5 bases from V and 8 from J, leaving 7 bases between them. CDR3 length: 10 residues. This chain's CDR3 is CSVISYEQFF. CDR3 DNA sequence: TGCAGCGTTATATCGTATGAGCAGTTCTTC.

This clonotype was observed many times. The V and J genes are TRBV29-1 and TRBJ2-7, with 8 bases matching TRBD1. The CDR3 runs 14 residues. V trimming: 6 bases; J trimming: 0 bases; junction bases outside the gene matches: 7. Germline CDR1 and CDR2: SQVTM and ANQGSEA. The CDR3 loop reads CSVETGESSYEQYF. The CDR3 DNA reads TGCAGCGTGGAGACAGGGGAAAGCTCCTACGAGCAGTACTTC.

This clonotype was seen at least ten times. The rearrangement links TRBV7-9 to TRBJ2-1, with D perhaps matching TRBD2 (6 bases). This CDR3 is built from 17 residues. Looked up from germline, CDR1 is SEHNR and CDR2 is FQNEAQ (reference sequence). The V gene lost 2 bases and the J gene lost 0 bases, with 14 bases spanning the gap. CDR3 nucleotide sequence: TGTGCCAGCAGCTTAAGAGGGGAGGACCCCTCCTACAATGAGCAGTTCTTC. Its translation is CASSLRGEDPSYNEQFF.

The sample holds many counts of this clonotype. The chain links TRBV7-9 to TRBJ1-5; D remains unclear. Trimming cost V 6 bases and J 9 bases, with 12 bases left between them. CDR3 length: 12 amino acids. Germline values: CDR1 SEHNR, CDR2 FQNEAQ (reference sequence). The CDR3, as DNA: TGTGCCAGCAGTACACGACGGCCGCCCCAGCATTTT. This gives the protein CASSTRRPPQHF.

This clonotype was observed a handful of times. V and J are TRBV4-3 and TRBJ1-1; perhaps TRBD1 as D (5 bases). Germline V gives CDR1 LGHNA, CDR2 YSLEER. CDR3 length: 14 residues. Trimming took 4 bases from V and 1 from J, leaving 10 bases between them. The CDR3 DNA sequence: TGCGCCAGCAGCCGAGACACAGGGAACACTGAAGCTTTCTTT. It specifies CASSRDTGNTEAFF.

This clonotype was seen many times. This chain links TRBV18 with TRBJ1-1; tentative D call: TRBD1 (5 bases). V was trimmed by 2 bases and J by 1 base, leaving 5 bases between them. Germline assignment: CDR1 KGHSH and CDR2 LQKENI. The CDR3 is 13 amino acids. This chain's CDR3 is CASSPGQNTEAFF. The CDR3 DNA sequence: TGTGCCAGCTCACCAGGACAGAACACTGAAGCTTTCTTT.

This clonotype was seen many times. The chain employs TRBV29-1 and TRBJ2-5; 13 nucleotides agree with TRBD2. The CDR3 is 16 residues long. Germline V gene sequence: CDR1 SQVTM, CDR2 ANQGSEA. V trimming: 6 bases; J trimming: 4 bases; junction bases outside the gene matches: 11. The CDR3 nucleotides read TGCAGCGTACAGACTAGCGGGGGGATTAGGGGAGAGACCCAGTACTTC. Protein sequence: CSVQTSGGIRGETQYF.

Ten or more counts support this clonotype. The chain employs TRBV12-3 or TRBV12-4 and TRBJ1-1; TRBD1 is a possible D gene (5 bases). The length of the CDR3 is 15 residues. Trimming stripped 5 bases from V and 2 bases from J, with 15 bases between. CDR3 region: CASSLHLQGNTEAFF. In DNA form, the CDR3 reads TGTGCCAGCAGTCTACACCTTCAGGGTAACACTGAAGCTTTCTTT.

This clonotype has ten or more counts. The chain combines TRBV20-1 with TRBJ1-1; D gene ambiguous. The ends were cut back, 3 bases at V and 2 bases at J, with 10 bases in the middle. CDR3 length: 13 residues. Germline V gene data show CDR1 as DFQATT and CDR2 as SNEGSKA (reference sequence). This chain's CDR3 is CSASGQTNTEAFF. The CDR3, as DNA: TGCAGTGCTAGCGGCCAGACTAACACTGAAGCTTTCTTT.

Many counts were recorded for this clonotype. The J gene is TRBJ2-3, the V gene TRBV6-1; TRBD2 aligns across 7 bases. The germline V gene encodes CDR1 MNHNS and CDR2 SASEGT. V trimming: 4 bases; J trimming: 4 bases; junction bases outside the gene matches: 5. This CDR3 is 14 amino acids long. Here the CDR3 reads CASSVLAVPDTQYF. The CDR3 DNA reads TGTGCCAGCAGTGTCCTAGCGGTCCCAGATACGCAGTATTTT.

V usage is TRBV20-1 and J usage is TRBJ2-7; 8 positions agree with TRBD2. CDR1 and CDR2 (germline): DFQATT, SNEGSKA (reference sequence). Trimming removed 6 bases from V and 6 bases from J; junction bases left unmatched: 13. CDR3 length: 14 amino acids. The CDR3 DNA follows: TGCAGTGCATTTATCGGGGGGGCGAGGTTCGAGCAGTACTTC. It encodes CSAFIGGARFEQYF.

This clonotype was counted ten times or more. V and J are TRBV29-1 and TRBJ2-7; possibly TRBD1 for D (6 bases). Germline assignment: CDR1 SQVTM and CDR2 ANQGSEA. This CDR3 contains 13 residues. V was clipped by 4 bases and J by 2 bases, with 12 bases between them. DNA for the CDR3: TGCAGCGTTGTACACAGGGATCCCTACGAGCAGTACTTC. It encodes CSVVHRDPYEQYF.

This clonotype was counted at least ten times. This chain connects TRBV9 to TRBJ1-2; no clear D gene. Trimming left V 6 bases short and J 8 bases short, with 17 bases between. The CDR3 is 13 residues long. The V gene's germline CDR1 is SGDLS and CDR2 YYNGEE. The CDR3 nucleotides read TGTGCCAGCACCCGGTCCGGTTTCTACGGCTACACCTTC. Translating it yields CASTRSGFYGYTF.

The chain carries TRBV14 and TRBJ1-5; 9 nucleotides align to TRBD1. J was trimmed by 4 bases and V by 0 bases; bases with no gene match: 1. The germline gives CDR1 SGHDN, CDR2 FVKESK. The CDR3 consists of 15 residues. The CDR3 sequence: CASSQDGTGNQPQHF. In nucleotides, the CDR3 is TGTGCCAGCAGCCAAGATGGGACAGGGAATCAGCCCCAGCATTTT. Using reference TRBV14 and TRBJ1-5 for the parts outside the CDR3, the full variable domain is EAGVTQFPSHSVIEKGQTVTLRCDPISGHDNLYWYRRVMGKEIKFLLHFVKESKQDESGMPNNRFLAERTGGTYSTLKVQPAELEDSGVYFCASSQDGTGNQPQHFGDGTRLSIL.

This clonotype has at least ten counts. The CDR3 here is CASSPPILETQYF. As DNA, the CDR3 is TGTGCCAGCTCACCACCAATCTTAGAGACCCAGTACTTC. The J gene is TRBJ2-5, the V gene TRBV18; D is undetermined. CDR1 and CDR2 from the germline V gene are KGHSH and LQKENI. Trimming removed 0 bases at V and 4 bases at J, with 6 bases between. This CDR3 is 13 amino acids long.

This clonotype occurred many times. The chain employs TRBV24-1 and TRBJ2-3, with 12 bases fitting TRBD2. The CDR3 sequence is 17 residues long. The trim removed 0 bases at V and 5 bases at J, leaving 5 bases unmatched. The germline gives CDR1 KGHDR, CDR2 SFDVKD. As DNA, the CDR3 is TGTGCCACCAGTGATTTGCGGCTAGCGGGAGGGAGAGATACGCAGTATTTT. As protein: CATSDLRLAGGRDTQYF.

Ten or more counts support this clonotype. The rearrangement links TRBV29-1 to TRBJ2-5; 10 bases are a match to TRBD1. Germline V gene sequence: CDR1 SQVTM, CDR2 ANQGSEA. The CDR3 runs 16 residues. V trimming: 3 bases; J trimming: 0 bases; junction bases outside the gene matches: 7. The CDR3: CSVEGTGVTYQETQYF. The CDR3 DNA reads as TGCAGCGTTGAGGGGACAGGGGTCACGTACCAAGAGACCCAGTACTTC. Supplemented by reference TRBV29-1 and TRBJ2-5, the full variable domain reads SAVISQKPSRDICQRGTSLTIQCQVDSQVTMMFWYRQQPGQSLTLIATANQGSEATYESGFVIDKFPISRPNLTFSTLTVSNMSPEDSSIYLCSVEGTGVTYQETQYFGPGTRLLVL.

This rearrangement joins TRBV5-1 to TRBJ2-1; the match to TRBD2 covers 7 bases. CDR3 length equals 16 residues. Per germline, CDR1 SGHRS and CDR2 YFSETQ. Trimming cost V 0 bases and J 4 bases; bases outside gene matches: 7. The CDR3 DNA follows: TGCGCCAGCAGCTTGGCCGGGTCTAGCGGTTACAATGAGCAGTTCTTC. Protein: CASSLAGSSGYNEQFF.